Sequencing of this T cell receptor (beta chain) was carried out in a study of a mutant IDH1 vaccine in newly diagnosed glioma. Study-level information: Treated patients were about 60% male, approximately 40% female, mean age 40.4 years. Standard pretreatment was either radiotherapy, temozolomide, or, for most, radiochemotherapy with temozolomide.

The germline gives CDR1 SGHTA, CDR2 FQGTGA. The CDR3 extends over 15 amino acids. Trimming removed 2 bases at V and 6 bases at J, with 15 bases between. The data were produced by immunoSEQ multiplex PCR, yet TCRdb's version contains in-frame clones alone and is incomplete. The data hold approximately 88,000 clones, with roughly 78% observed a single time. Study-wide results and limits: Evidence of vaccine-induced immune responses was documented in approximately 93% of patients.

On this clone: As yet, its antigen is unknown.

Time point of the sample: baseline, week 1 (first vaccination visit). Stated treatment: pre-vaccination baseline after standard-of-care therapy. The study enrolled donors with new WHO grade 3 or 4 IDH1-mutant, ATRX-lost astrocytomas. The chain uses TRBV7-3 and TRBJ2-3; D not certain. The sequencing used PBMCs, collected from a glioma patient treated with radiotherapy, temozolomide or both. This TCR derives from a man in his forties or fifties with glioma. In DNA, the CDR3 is TGTGCCAGCAGCTTAGGGAACAATCTTTTTGATACGCAGTATTTT. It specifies CASSLGNNLFDTQYF.